The 10 T cell receptor beta chains in this list originate from one sample, sequenced in a study of OX40 agonist ivuxolimab in advanced cancers. Clones were sequenced by immunoSEQ multiplex PCR, and TCRdb holds only the in-frame ones, with some missing. The data show around 19,000 clones, with 87% seen just once and approximately 24% held by the top ten. The sequencing here drew on CD4+ or CD8+ T cells sorted from blood, taken in a trial of the OX40 agonist ivuxolimab. These receptors were obtained from an adult with an advanced solid tumor such as melanoma, head and neck, liver or kidney cancer.

The V and J genes are TRBV5-6 and TRBJ1-4, with TRBD1 as a possible D gene (6 bases). Germline V gene lookup returns CDR1 SGHDT and CDR2 YYEEEE. CDR3 length equals 14 residues. V gave up 2 bases and J gave up 4 bases, with 9 bases separating them. CDR3 loop: CASSFGTHNEKLFF. CDR3 nucleotide sequence: TGTGCCAGCAGCTTTGGGACACATAATGAAAAACTGTTTTTT.

The chain couples TRBV5-6 to TRBJ2-7, with D unclear. Germline CDR1 is SGHDT and CDR2 is YYEEEE. This CDR3 spans 11 amino acids. V lost 2 bases to trimming and J lost 0 bases, with 0 bases between them. CDR3 nucleotide sequence: TGTGCCAGCAGCTTCTCCTACGAGCAGTACTTC. This sequence encodes CASSFSYEQYF. The variable domain in full, completed from reference TRBV5-6 and TRBJ2-7, reads DAGVTQSPTHLIKTRGQQVTLRCSPKSGHDTVSWYQQALGQGPQFIFQYYEEEERQRGNFPDRFSGHQFPNYSSELNVNALLLGDSALYLCASSFSYEQYFGPGTRLTVT.

The rearrangement links TRBV7-9 to TRBJ1-1, with D perhaps matching TRBD1 (6 bases). In germline, CDR1 is SEHNR, CDR2 FQNEAQ (reference sequence). The CDR3 covers 16 residues. The V end was cut by 1 base, the J end by 7 bases, with 19 bases between. The CDR3: CASSLEGGHQWDEAFF. As DNA, the CDR3 is TGTGCCAGCAGCTTAGAGGGGGGACATCAATGGGATGAAGCTTTCTTT.

This clone has just one count. The chain is built from TRBV27 and TRBJ1-5; D is unresolved. The CDR3 is 15 residues long. From germline, CDR1 is MNHEY and CDR2 SMNVEV (reference sequence). V dropped 5 bases and J dropped 2 bases, with 13 bases sitting between them. CDR3 residues: CASSPLGSRNQPQHF. CDR3 coding DNA: TGTGCCAGCAGTCCATTGGGCAGCCGCAATCAGCCCCAGCATTTT.

V is TRBV10-3 and J is TRBJ1-2, with 7 bases matching TRBD1. This CDR3 contains 18 residues. The junction had 18 bases not matched to a gene; V was cut back by 3 bases and J by 5 bases. Germline lookup yields CDR1 ENHRY and CDR2 SYGVKD. The CDR3 spells CAISELGRTTGEGYGYTF. The CDR3 region has the DNA TGTGCCATCAGTGAACTGGGGCGAACCACAGGGGAAGGATATGGCTACACCTTC.

As concerns this clone: This sample includes further DNA sequences coding for the same CDR3. The chain is built from TRBV5-6 and TRBJ1-1; D gene ambiguous. Germline-derived CDR1 and CDR2 are SGHDT and YYEEEE. Trimming shortened V by 2 bases and J by 3 bases, and 11 bases separated the two germline ends. The CDR3 totals 14 residues. The CDR3: CASSFGVGDTEAFF. CDR3 DNA sequence: TGTGCCAGCAGCTTTGGGGTCGGAGACACTGAAGCTTTCTTT.

The chain carries TRBV7-9 and TRBJ1-2; D ambiguous. The CDR3 has 12 amino acids. V was shortened by 5 bases and J by 9 bases, with 13 bases between the two germline ends. Germline V gives CDR1 SEHNR, CDR2 FQNEAQ (reference sequence). The CDR3 spells CASSPSEGSYTF. The CDR3 nucleotides are TGTGCCAGCAGCCCCAGTGAGGGAAGCTACACCTTC.

The chain has TRBV7-6 and TRBJ1-1; the D is unclear. This CDR3 is 15 amino acids long. V was pared by 0 bases and J by 1 base, with 9 bases between. Per the germline V gene, CDR1 is SGHVS and CDR2 is FNYEAQ. CDR3 sequence reads: CASSLAVLTNTEAFF. DNA for the CDR3: TGTGCCAGCAGCTTAGCGGTCCTGACGAACACTGAAGCTTTCTTT.

This rearrangement joins TRBV11-2 to TRBJ2-7, with D possibly matching TRBD2 (5 bases). Germline CDR1 is SGHAT and CDR2 is FQNNGV. The CDR3 runs to 14 residues. Between the trimmed V and J ends, which lost 3 bases and 4 bases, there was a span of 13 bases. CDR3 loop: CASSFGQRDYEQYF. The CDR3 region has the DNA TGTGCCAGCAGCTTTGGTCAGAGGGATTACGAGCAGTACTTC.

The sample holds a few counts of this clone. The J gene is TRBJ2-7, the V gene TRBV5-4; D gene ambiguous. The V gene lost 2 bases and the J gene lost 1 base, with 4 bases spanning the gap. CDR1 is SGHNT, CDR2 YYREEE, per germline (reference sequence). This CDR3 comprises 12 residues. CDR3 DNA: TGTGCCAGCAGCTTATGGTCCTACGAGCAGTACTTC. It specifies CASSLWSYEQYF.